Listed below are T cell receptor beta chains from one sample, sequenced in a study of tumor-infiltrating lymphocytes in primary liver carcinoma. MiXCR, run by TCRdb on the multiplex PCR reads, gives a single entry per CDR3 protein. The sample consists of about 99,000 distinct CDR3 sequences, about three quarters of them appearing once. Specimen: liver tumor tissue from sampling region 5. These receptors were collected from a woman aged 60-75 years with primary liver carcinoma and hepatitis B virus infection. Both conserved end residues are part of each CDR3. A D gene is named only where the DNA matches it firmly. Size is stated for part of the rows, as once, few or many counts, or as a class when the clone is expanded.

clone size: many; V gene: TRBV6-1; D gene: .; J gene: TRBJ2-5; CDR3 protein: CASSEARTATETQYF; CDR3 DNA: TGTGCCAGCAGTGAAGCGAGGACAGCAACCGAGACCCAGTACTTC
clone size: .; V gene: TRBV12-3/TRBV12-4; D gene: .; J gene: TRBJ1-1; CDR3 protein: CVNRNRDLNTEAFF; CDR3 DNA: TGTGTCAACAGGAACAGGGATCTGAACACTGAAGCTTTCTTT
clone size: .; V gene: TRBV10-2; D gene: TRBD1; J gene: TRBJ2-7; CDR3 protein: CASSEGTAWYEQYF; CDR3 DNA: TGCGCCAGCAGTGAGGGGACAGCCTGGTACGAGCAGTACTTC
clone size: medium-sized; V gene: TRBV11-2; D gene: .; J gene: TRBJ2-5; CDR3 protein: CASSSTGLETQYF; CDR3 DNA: TGTGCCAGCAGTTCTACAGGGCTGGAGACCCAGTACTTC
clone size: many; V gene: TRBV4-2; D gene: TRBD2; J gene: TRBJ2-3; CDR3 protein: CASSQDGLAGITDTQYF; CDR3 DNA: TGTGCCAGCAGCCAAGACGGACTAGCGGGAATCACAGATACGCAGTATTTT
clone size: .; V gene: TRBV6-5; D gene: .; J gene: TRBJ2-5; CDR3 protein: CASSHDTGSEETQYF; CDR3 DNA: TGTGCCAGCAGTCATGACACAGGGAGCGAGGAGACCCAGTACTTC
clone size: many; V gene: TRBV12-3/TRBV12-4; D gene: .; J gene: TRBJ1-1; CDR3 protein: CASSFRSRMNTEAFF; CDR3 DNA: TGTGCCAGCAGTTTTAGATCAAGGATGAACACTGAAGCTTTCTTT
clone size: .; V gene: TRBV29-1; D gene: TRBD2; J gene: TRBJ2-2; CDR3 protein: CNVVTSGNTGELFF; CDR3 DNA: TGCAACGTTGTGACTAGCGGTAACACCGGGGAGCTGTTTTTT
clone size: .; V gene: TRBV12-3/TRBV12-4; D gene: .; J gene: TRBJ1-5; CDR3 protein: CASSLGENQTQHF; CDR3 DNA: TGTGCAAGCAGTTTAGGGGAGAATCAGACCCAGCATTTT
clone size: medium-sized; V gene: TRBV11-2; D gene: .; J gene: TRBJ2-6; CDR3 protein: CASSSTSGANVLTF; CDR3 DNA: TGTGCCAGCAGCTCGACCTCTGGGGCCAACGTCCTGACTTTC
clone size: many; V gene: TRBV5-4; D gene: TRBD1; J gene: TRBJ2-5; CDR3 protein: CASSQSTGDETQYF; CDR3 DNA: TGTGCCAGCAGCCAATCGACAGGGGACGAGACCCAGTACTTC
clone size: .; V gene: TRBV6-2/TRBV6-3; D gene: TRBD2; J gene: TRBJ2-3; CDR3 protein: CANSYTLADEADTQYF; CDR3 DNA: TGTGCCAACAGTTACACTCTAGCGGACGAGGCAGATACGCAGTATTTT
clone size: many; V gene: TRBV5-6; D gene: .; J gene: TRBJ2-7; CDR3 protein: CASSTLVSSGSGLRYEQYF; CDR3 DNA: TGTGCCAGCAGCACTCTGGTCTCGTCCGGCTCGGGACTCCGCTACGAGCAGTACTTC
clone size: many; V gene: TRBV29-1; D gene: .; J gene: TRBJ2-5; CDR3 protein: CSGTSGAQWETQYF; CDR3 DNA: TGCAGCGGGACCTCGGGGGCTCAATGGGAGACCCAGTACTTC
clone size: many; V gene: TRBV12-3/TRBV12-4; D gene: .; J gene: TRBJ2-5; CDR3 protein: CASSFQEGTQYF; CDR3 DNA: TGTGCCAGCAGTTTCCAGGAAGGGACCCAGTACTTC
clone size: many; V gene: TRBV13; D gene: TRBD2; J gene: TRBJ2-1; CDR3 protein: CASSPLAGGGNEQFF; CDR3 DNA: TGTGCCAGCAGCCCCTTAGCGGGAGGGGGCAATGAGCAGTTCTTC
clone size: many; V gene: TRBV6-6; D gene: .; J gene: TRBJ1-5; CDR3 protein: CASSDSGSGQPQHF; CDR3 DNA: TGTGCCAGCAGTGACTCAGGGTCGGGGCAGCCCCAGCATTTT
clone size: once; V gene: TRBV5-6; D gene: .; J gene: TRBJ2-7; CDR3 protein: CASGSRDGFSYEQCF; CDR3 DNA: TGTGCCAGCGGATCCCGGGACGGATTTTCCTACGAGCAATGCTTC
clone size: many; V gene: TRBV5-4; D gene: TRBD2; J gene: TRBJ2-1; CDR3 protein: CASSLLTSGVYNEQFF; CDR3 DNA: TGTGCCAGCAGCTTATTGACTAGCGGAGTATACAATGAGCAGTTCTTC
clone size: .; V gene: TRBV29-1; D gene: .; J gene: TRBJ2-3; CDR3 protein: CSARPLGGGLRDTQYF; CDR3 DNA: TGCAGTGCCAGGCCCCTTGGGGGAGGACTGAGAGATACGCAGTATTTT
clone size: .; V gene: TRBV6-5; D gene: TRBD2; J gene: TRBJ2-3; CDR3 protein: CTSRTSGSRDTQYF; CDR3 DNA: TGTACCAGCAGGACTAGCGGGAGTCGTGATACGCAATATTTT
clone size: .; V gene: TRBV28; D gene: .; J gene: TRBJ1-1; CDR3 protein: CASWAGDGGTGAFF; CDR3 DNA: TGTGCCAGTTGGGCAGGTGATGGAGGCACTGGAGCTTTCTTT
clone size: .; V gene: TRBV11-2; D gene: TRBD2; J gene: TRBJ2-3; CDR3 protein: CPSRPGLAGPDTQYF; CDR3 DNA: TGTCCCAGCAGGCCTGGACTAGCGGGCCCAGATACACAGTATTTT
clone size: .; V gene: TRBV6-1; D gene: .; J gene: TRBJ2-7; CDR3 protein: CASSATAEASCVQYF; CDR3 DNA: TGTGCCAGCAGTGCCACAGCGGAGGCCTCCTGCGTGCAGTACTTC
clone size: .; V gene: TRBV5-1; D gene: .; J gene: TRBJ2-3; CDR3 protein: CANSLEGRRAWQYF; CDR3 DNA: TGCGCCAACAGCTTGGAAGGCAGGAGGGCCTGGCAGTATTTT
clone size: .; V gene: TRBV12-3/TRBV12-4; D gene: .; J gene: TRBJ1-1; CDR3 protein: CARSLARQPDLTEAFF; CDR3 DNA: TGTGCCAGGAGCTTAGCGCGACAGCCGGACCTCACTGAAGCTTTCTTT
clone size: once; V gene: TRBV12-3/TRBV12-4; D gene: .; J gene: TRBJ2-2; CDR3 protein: CAGRLRGRGAGELFF; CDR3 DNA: TGTGCCGGCAGGCTTAGGGGGCGCGGGGCCGGGGAGCTGTTTTTT
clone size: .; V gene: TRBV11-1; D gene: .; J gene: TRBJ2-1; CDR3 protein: CVSSLNSVGEQFF; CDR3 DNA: TGTGTCAGCAGCTTAAATAGCGTCGGTGAGCAGTTCTTC
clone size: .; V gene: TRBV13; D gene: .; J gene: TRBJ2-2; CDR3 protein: CASKRGRESTGKLFF; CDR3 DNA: TGTGCCAGCAAGAGGGGAAGGGAAAGCACCGGGAAGCTGTTTTTT
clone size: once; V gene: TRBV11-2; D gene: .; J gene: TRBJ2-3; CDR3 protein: CASSFQRIADTQNF; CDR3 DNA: TGTGCCAGTAGCTTTCAAAGAATCGCAGATACGCAGAATTTT
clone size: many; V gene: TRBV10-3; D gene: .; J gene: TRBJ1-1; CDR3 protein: CAISEPQAAAFF; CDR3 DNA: TGTGCCATCAGTGAACCCCAAGCTGCAGCTTTCTTT
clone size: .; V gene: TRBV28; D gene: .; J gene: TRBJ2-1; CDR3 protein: CAGSLWQGKWHEQFF; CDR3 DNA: TGTGCCGGCAGTTTATGGCAGGGGAAGTGGCATGAGCAGTTCTTC
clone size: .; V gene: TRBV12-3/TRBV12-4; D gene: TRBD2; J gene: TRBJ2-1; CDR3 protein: CTSSLAFGGSPHRNEQFF; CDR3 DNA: TGTACCAGCAGTTTAGCGTTCGGCGGGAGTCCTCATCGCAATGAGCAGTTCTTC